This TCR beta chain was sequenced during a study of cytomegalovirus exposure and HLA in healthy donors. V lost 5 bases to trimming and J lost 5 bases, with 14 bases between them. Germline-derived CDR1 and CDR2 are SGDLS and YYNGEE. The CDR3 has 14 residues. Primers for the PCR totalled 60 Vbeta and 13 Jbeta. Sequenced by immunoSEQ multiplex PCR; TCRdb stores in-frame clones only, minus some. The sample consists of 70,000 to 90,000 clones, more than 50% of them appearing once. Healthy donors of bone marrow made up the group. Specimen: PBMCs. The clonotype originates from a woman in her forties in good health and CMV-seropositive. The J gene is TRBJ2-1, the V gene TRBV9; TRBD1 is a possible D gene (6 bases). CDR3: CASRSPDSNNEQFF. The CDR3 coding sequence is TGTGCCAGCAGGTCACCGGACAGTAACAATGAGCAGTTCTTC. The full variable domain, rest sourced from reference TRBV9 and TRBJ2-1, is DSGVTQTPKHLITATGQRVTLRCSPRSGDLSVYWYQQSLDQGLQFLIQYYNGEERAKGNILERFSAQQFPDLHSELNLSSLELGDSALYFCASRSPDSNNEQFFGPGTRLTVL.